The 21 T cell receptor beta chains in this list originate from one sample, sequenced in a study of T cell responses to AZD1222 COVID-19 vaccine. Sequencing was performed with immunoSEQ multiplex PCR; in TCRdb, only in-frame clones are kept and a portion is missing. Among around 140,000 clones, around 89% were seen once, and the ten largest hold around 1.5%. The material was peripheral blood, obtained on day 0 of AZD1222 vaccination. These receptors were collected from an adult in good health.

The rearrangement uses TRBV10-3 and TRBJ1-2, with D uncertain. The germline V and J ends were trimmed by 2 bases and 2 bases, with 3 bases remaining between them. The CDR3 sequence is 12 residues long. Germline CDR1 is ENHRY and CDR2 is SYGVKD. The chain's CDR3 is CAISENNYGYTF. The CDR3 DNA reads TGTGCCATCAGTGAGAACAACTATGGCTACACCTTC.

DNA of the CDR3: TGTGCCAGCAGCTCAAGGGGCGTCGCGAACACTGAAGCTTTCTTT. It specifies CASSSRGVANTEAFF. The V gene is TRBV9, the J gene TRBJ1-1; perhaps TRBD1 as D (5 bases). V gave up 4 bases and J gave up 1 base, with 14 bases separating them. The CDR3 has 15 residues. Germline V gives CDR1 SGDLS, CDR2 YYNGEE. The full variable domain, its missing parts supplied by reference TRBV9 and TRBJ1-1, is DSGVTQTPKHLITATGQRVTLRCSPRSGDLSVYWYQQSLDQGLQFLIQYYNGEERAKGNILERFSAQQFPDLHSELNLSSLELGDSALYFCASSSRGVANTEAFFGQGTRLTVV.

This rearrangement joins TRBV3-1 (or the pseudogene TRBV3-2) to TRBJ2-3; no clear D. The germline V gene has CDR1 LGHDT and CDR2 YNNKEL (reference sequence). This CDR3 has 11 amino acids. The V end was cut by 6 bases, the J end by 1 base, with 2 bases between. The CDR3 loop reads CASRRTDTQYF. In DNA form, the CDR3 reads TGTGCCAGCAGGCGCACAGATACGCAGTATTTT.

The genes are TRBV30 and TRBJ1-1; D is perhaps TRBD1 (5 bases). Deletions cut 5 bases from V and 4 bases from J, with 5 bases between. The CDR3 sequence is 10 residues long. Looked up from germline, CDR1 is GTSNPN and CDR2 is SVGIG (reference sequence). This CDR3 reads CAWGGTEAFF. CDR3 nucleotides: TGTGCCTGGGGGGGCACTGAAGCTTTCTTT.

The chain has TRBV6-6 and TRBJ1-1; D gene uncertain. The V end lost 7 bases, the J end lost 0 bases, and 0 bases lay between the germline ends. CDR1 and CDR2 from the germline V gene are MNHNY and SVGAGI (reference sequence). The CDR3 is 10 amino acids. The CDR3 spells CASMNTEAFF. CDR3 coding DNA: TGTGCCAGCATGAACACTGAAGCTTTCTTT.

V gene TRBV5-4 combines with J gene TRBJ1-1; possibly TRBD1 for D (6 bases). Germline assignment: CDR1 SGHNT and CDR2 YYREEE (reference sequence). There are 14 residues in the CDR3. V shed 0 bases and J shed 0 bases, with 6 bases lying between them. DNA of the CDR3: TGTGCCAGCAGCTTGGACAGGGTGAACACTGAAGCTTTCTTT. Residues: CASSLDRVNTEAFF.

The chain joins TRBV7-9 to TRBJ1-3, with TRBD1 as a possible D gene (5 bases). CDR3 length equals 16 residues. Germline-derived CDR1 and CDR2 are SEHNR and FQNEAQ (reference sequence). Trimming stripped 3 bases from V and 1 base from J, with 13 bases between. In DNA form, the CDR3 reads TGTGCCAGCAGCTTCGGGGCCCCTCGGTCTGGAAACACCATATATTTT. As protein: CASSFGAPRSGNTIYF.

The CDR3, as DNA: TGTGCCAGCAGTCCCCTAGGACAGGGGGCTAACGAAGCTTTCTTT. Its translation is CASSPLGQGANEAFF. The chain is built from TRBV27 and TRBJ1-1, with 11 nucleotides matching TRBD1. This CDR3 spans 15 amino acids. Germline V gives CDR1 MNHEY, CDR2 SMNVEV (reference sequence). The ends lost 5 bases at V and 8 bases at J; junction bases unmatched: 10.

This clone appeared once. One end of the junction is discordant with germline, which a read error may explain. The sample holds other DNA sequences that translate to the same CDR3. The J gene is TRBJ2-1, the V gene TRBV19; possibly TRBD2 for D (6 bases). Germline V gene sequence: CDR1 LNHDA, CDR2 SQIVND (reference sequence). This CDR3 is built from 14 residues. CDR3 coding DNA: TGCGCCAGTAGTATCGAACTAGCTGGCGATGAGCAGTTCTTC. It codes for CASSIELAGDEQFF.

This chain joins TRBV28 and TRBJ1-2; D gene uncertain. With 6 bases removed from V and 8 bases from J, the gap between germline ends came to 10 bases. The CDR3 sequence is 11 residues long. Germline values: CDR1 MDHEN, CDR2 SYDVKM. The CDR3 DNA is TGTGCCAGCAGAGGGATCGGCGGCTACACCTTC. Translation gives CASRGIGGYTF.

The chain is built from TRBV7-9 and TRBJ2-5; D is perhaps TRBD2 (7 bases). Deletions cut 1 base from V and 4 bases from J, with 19 bases between. The CDR3 contains 17 residues. The germline V gene encodes CDR1 SEHNR and CDR2 FQNEAQ (reference sequence). The CDR3 sequence: CASSLGRGGGYGETQYF. The CDR3 nucleotides are TGTGCCAGCAGCTTAGGGAGGGGGGGAGGCTACGGAGAGACCCAGTACTTC.

This clone was seen a handful of times. V is TRBV7-9 and J is TRBJ1-2, with D possibly matching TRBD1 (5 bases). Germline lookup yields CDR1 SEHNR and CDR2 FQNEAQ (reference sequence). The V gene lost 1 base and the J gene lost 5 bases, with 11 bases spanning the gap. CDR3 length equals 14 residues. In DNA, the CDR3 is TGTGCCAGCAGCTTAGTTGGGGGGTCTTATGGCTACACCTTC. It translates to CASSLVGGSYGYTF.

The chain combines TRBV2 with TRBJ1-2, with TRBD1 as a possible D gene (5 bases). V was shortened by 7 bases and J by 7 bases, with 16 bases between the two germline ends. Germline V CDR1 and CDR2: SNHLY, FYNNEI. This CDR3 spans 13 amino acids. CDR3 sequence reads: CASTPGRQIGYTF. The CDR3 DNA reads TGTGCCAGCACTCCGGGACGTCAGATTGGCTACACCTTC. Variable domain in full (rest from reference TRBV2 and TRBJ1-2): EPEVTQTPSHQVTQMGQEVILRCVPISNHLYFYWYRQILGQKVEFLVSFYNNEISEKSEIFDDQFSVERPDGSNFTLKIRSTKLEDSAMYFCASTPGRQIGYTFGSGTRLTVV.

The chain uses TRBV7-2 and TRBJ1-2, with 7 nucleotides matching TRBD1. The CDR3 is 14 residues long. Germline trimming cut 5 bases from V and 3 bases from J; bases unmatched to any gene: 6. The V gene's germline CDR1 is SGHTA and CDR2 FQGNSA. CDR3 in amino acids: CASSPTGYHYGYTF. The DNA of the CDR3 is TGTGCCAGCAGCCCGACAGGGTATCACTATGGCTACACCTTC.

This chain uses TRBV4-1 with TRBJ2-4; D remains unclear. The CDR3 spans 16 residues. CDR1 is MGHRA and CDR2 is YSYEKL in the germline V gene. Trimming shortened V by 0 bases and J by 0 bases, and 9 bases separated the two germline ends. CDR3 nucleotide sequence: TGCGCCAGCAGCCAAGATGTCAGGCTAGCCAAAAACATTCAGTACTTC. The encoded protein is CASSQDVRLAKNIQYF.

The chain links TRBV30 to TRBJ1-3; unclear D gene. Germline V gene data show CDR1 as GTSNPN and CDR2 as SVGIG (reference sequence). This CDR3 has 14 residues. The V end was cut by 5 bases, the J end by 0 bases, with 11 bases between. CDR3 coding DNA: TGTGCCTGGGGAACGGGCCACTCTGGAAACACCATATATTTT. Its translation is CAWGTGHSGNTIYF.

This clone was picked up one time. The rearrangement uses TRBV19 and TRBJ1-1; D remains ambiguous. Deletions cut 5 bases from V and 4 bases from J, with 17 bases between. The CDR3 loop spans 15 amino acids. The germline CDR1 and CDR2 sequences are LNHDA and SQIVND (reference sequence). The CDR3: CASSPSTTWGTEAFF. In DNA, the CDR3 is TGTGCCAGTAGTCCCTCGACCACCTGGGGCACTGAAGCTTTCTTT.

The chain couples TRBV7-3 to TRBJ2-3; tentatively, D is TRBD1 (7 bases). The ends were cut back, 6 bases at V and 2 bases at J, with 15 bases in the middle. This CDR3 comprises 15 residues. Per germline, CDR1 SGHTA and CDR2 FQGTGA. The CDR3 DNA is TGTGCCAGCAGTCTCGCGGGACAGCTCACAGATACGCAGTATTTT. Its protein product is CASSLAGQLTDTQYF.

The J gene is TRBJ1-2, the V gene TRBV4-2; 7 bases align to TRBD1. The length of the CDR3 is 15 residues. Germline V gives CDR1 LGHNA, CDR2 YNFKEQ. J gave up 1 base and V 2 bases, and 4 bases lay outside the gene matches. This chain's CDR3 is CASSQNTGVNYGYTF. CDR3 nucleotide sequence: TGTGCCAGCAGCCAAAATACAGGGGTTAACTATGGCTACACCTTC.

The rearrangement links TRBV7-3 to TRBJ1-2; D is possibly TRBD1 (5 bases). V lost 0 bases and J 8 bases, leaving 13 bases between the germline ends. The germline V gene has CDR1 SGHTA and CDR2 FQGTGA. The CDR3 runs 14 residues. The DNA of the CDR3 is TGTGCCAGCAGCTTAACGCCGGCAGGGAACGGCTACACCTTC. Translated: CASSLTPAGNGYTF.

J is TRBJ1-2 and V is TRBV28; unclear D gene. The germline gives CDR1 MDHEN, CDR2 SYDVKM. V was clipped by 3 bases and J by 4 bases, with 12 bases between them. The CDR3 is made up of 14 amino acids. CDR3 residues: CASSLAALAYGYTF. The CDR3 DNA is TGTGCCAGCAGTTTGGCGGCTCTTGCCTATGGCTACACCTTC.